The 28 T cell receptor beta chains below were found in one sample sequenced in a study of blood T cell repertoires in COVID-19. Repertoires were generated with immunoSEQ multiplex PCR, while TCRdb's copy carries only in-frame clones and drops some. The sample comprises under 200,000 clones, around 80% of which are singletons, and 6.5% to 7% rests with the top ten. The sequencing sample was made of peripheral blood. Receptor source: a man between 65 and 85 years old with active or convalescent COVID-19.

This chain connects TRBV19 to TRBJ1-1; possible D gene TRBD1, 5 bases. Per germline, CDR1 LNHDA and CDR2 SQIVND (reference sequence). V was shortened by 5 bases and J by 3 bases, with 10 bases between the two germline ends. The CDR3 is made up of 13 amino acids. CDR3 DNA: TGTGCCAGTAGTTTTCAAGGGGACACTGAAGCTTTCTTT. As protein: CASSFQGDTEAFF.

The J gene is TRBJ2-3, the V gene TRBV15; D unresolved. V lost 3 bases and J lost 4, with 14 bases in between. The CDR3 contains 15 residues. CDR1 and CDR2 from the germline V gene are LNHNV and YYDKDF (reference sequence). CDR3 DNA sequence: TGTGCCACCAGCAGCCAGATATCTCTCTCAGATACGCAGTATTTT. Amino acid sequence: CATSSQISLSDTQYF.

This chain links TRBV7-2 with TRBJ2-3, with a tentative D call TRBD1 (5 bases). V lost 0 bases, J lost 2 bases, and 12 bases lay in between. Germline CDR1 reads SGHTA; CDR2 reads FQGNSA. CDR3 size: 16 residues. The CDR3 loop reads CASSLALGATTDTQYF. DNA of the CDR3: TGTGCCAGCAGCTTAGCGCTAGGGGCGACCACAGATACGCAGTATTTT.

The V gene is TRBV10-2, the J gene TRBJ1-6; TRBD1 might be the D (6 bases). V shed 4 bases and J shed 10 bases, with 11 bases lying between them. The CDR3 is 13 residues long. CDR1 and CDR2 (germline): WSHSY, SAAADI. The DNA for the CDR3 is TGCGCCAGCAGTGGTAGGGGGAGCTCACCCCTCCACTTT. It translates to CASSGRGSSPLHF.

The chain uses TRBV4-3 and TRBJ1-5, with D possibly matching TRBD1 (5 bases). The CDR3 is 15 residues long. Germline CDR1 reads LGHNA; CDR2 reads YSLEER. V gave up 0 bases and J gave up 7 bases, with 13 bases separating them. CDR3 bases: TGCGCCAGCAGCCAAGAGGCAGGGAAGCACCAGCCCCAGCATTTT. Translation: CASSQEAGKHQPQHF.

The CDR3: CASSLPAGVNTEAFF. In DNA, the CDR3 is TGTGCCAGCAGCTTACCAGCGGGGGTGAACACTGAAGCTTTCTTT. This chain joins TRBV7-9 and TRBJ1-1; the D gene is possibly TRBD1 (5 bases). The CDR3 runs to 15 residues. The V and J ends lost 2 bases and 0 bases respectively, with 10 bases between them. Germline loops: CDR1 SEHNR, CDR2 FQNEAQ (reference sequence).

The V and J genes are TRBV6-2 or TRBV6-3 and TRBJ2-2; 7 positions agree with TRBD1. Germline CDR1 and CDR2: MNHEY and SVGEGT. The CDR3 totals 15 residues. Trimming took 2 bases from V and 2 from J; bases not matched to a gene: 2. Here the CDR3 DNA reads TGTGCCAGCAGTTACCACAGGGGAAACACCGGGGAGCTGTTTTTT. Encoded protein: CASSYHRGNTGELFF.

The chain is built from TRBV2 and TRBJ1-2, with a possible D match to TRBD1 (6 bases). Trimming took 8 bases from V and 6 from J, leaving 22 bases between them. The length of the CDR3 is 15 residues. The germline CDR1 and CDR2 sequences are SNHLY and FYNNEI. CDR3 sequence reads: CASLKEQGLRNGYTF. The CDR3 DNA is TGTGCCAGCCTAAAGGAACAGGGACTAAGGAATGGCTACACCTTC.

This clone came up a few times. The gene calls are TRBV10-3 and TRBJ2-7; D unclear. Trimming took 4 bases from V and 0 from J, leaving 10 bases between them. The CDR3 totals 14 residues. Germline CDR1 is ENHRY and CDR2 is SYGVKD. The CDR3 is CAISVARSSYEQYF. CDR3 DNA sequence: TGTGCCATCAGTGTCGCGAGGAGCTCCTACGAGCAGTACTTC.

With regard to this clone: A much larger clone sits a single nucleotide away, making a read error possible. CDR3 sequence reads: CASSLSRSTDTQYF. CDR3 sequence (DNA): TGTGCCAGCAGCCTAAGCAGGTCCACAGATACGCAGTATTTT. The chain has TRBV9 and TRBJ2-3; no definite D call. Trimming removed 4 bases from V and 2 bases from J, with 11 bases in between. The CDR3 contains 14 residues. Germline V lookup: CDR1 SGDLS, CDR2 YYNGEE.

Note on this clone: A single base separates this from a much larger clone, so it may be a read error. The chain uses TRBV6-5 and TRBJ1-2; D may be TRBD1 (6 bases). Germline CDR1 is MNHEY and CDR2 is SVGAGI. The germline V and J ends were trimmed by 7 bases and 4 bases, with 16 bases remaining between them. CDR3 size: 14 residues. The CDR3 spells CASTSNREIYGYTF. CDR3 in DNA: TGTGCCAGCACATCAAACAGGGAAATCTATGGCTACACCTTC.

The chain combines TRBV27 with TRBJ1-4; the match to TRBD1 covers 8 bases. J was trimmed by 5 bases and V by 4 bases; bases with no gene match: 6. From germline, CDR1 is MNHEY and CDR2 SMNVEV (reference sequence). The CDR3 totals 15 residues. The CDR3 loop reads CASSSLQGENEKLFF. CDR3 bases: TGTGCCAGCAGTTCGTTACAGGGGGAAAATGAAAAACTGTTTTTT.

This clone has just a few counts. The CDR3, as DNA: TGTGCCAGCAGTTCACAGGGGAACGAGCAGTACTTC. Translating gives CASSSQGNEQYF. The chain recombines TRBV6-6 with TRBJ2-7; TRBD1 matches at 7 bases. The germline V gene encodes CDR1 MNHNY and CDR2 SVGAGI (reference sequence). V trimming: 4 bases; J trimming: 5 bases; junction bases outside the gene matches: 2. This CDR3 comprises 12 residues.

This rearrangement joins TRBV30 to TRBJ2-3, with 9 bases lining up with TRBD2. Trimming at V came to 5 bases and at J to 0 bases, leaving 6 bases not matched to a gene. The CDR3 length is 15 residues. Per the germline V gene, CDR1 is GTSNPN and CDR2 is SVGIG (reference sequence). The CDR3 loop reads CAWDGGRASTDTQYF. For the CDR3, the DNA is TGTGCCTGGGACGGCGGGAGGGCAAGCACAGATACGCAGTATTTT.

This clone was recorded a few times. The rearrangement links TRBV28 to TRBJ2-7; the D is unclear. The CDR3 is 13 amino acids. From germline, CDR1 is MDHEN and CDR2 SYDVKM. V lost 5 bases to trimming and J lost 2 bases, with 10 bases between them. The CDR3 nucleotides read TGTGCCAGCAGTAATTACAGAGCCTACGAGCAGTACTTC. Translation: CASSNYRAYEQYF.

In DNA, the CDR3 is TGTGCCAGCGTTGGGGGAGGTAAATCCGGGGAGCTGTTTTTT. Protein product: CASVGGGKSGELFF. The gene calls are TRBV28 and TRBJ2-2; tentative D call: TRBD2 (6 bases). The CDR3 contains 14 residues. Germline loops: CDR1 MDHEN, CDR2 SYDVKM. V was cut by 8 bases and J by 6 bases, with 16 bases left in between.

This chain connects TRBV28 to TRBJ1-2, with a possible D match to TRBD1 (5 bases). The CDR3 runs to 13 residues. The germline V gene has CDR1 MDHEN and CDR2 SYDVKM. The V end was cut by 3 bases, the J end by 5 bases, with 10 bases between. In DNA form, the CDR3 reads TGTGCCAGCAGTTTGCAGGACATTTATGGCTACACCTTC. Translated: CASSLQDIYGYTF.

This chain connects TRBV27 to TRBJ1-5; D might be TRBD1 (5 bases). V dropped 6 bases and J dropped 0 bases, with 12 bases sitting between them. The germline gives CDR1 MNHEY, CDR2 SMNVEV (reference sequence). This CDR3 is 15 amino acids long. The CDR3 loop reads CASSETENSNQPQHF. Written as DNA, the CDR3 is TGTGCCAGCAGCGAGACAGAGAATAGCAATCAGCCCCAGCATTTT.

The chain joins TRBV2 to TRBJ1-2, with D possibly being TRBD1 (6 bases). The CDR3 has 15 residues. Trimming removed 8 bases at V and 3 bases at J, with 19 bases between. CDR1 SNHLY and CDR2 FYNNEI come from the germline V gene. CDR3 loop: CASSDGQRGYYGYTF. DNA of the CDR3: TGTGCCAGCTCAGATGGACAGCGAGGTTACTATGGCTACACCTTC. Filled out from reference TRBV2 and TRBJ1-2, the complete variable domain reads EPEVTQTPSHQVTQMGQEVILRCVPISNHLYFYWYRQILGQKVEFLVSFYNNEISEKSEIFDDQFSVERPDGSNFTLKIRSTKLEDSAMYFCASSDGQRGYYGYTFGSGTRLTVV.

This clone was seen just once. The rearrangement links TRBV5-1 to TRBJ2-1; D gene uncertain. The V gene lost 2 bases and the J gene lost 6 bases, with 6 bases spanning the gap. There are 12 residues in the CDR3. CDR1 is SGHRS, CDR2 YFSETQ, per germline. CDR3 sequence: CASSLNFNEQFF. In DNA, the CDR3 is TGCGCCAGCAGCTTAAACTTCAATGAGCAGTTCTTC.

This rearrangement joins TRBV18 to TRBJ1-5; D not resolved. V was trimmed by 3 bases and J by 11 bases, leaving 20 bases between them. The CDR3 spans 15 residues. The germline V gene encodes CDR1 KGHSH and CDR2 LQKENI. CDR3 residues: CASSPGLTASEAQHF. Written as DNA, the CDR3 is TGTGCCAGCTCACCTGGACTGACGGCTAGCGAGGCCCAGCATTTT.

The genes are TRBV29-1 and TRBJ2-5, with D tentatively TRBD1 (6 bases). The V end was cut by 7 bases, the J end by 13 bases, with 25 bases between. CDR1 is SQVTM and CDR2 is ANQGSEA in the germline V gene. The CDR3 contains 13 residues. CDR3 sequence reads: CSARVQQGTQRYF. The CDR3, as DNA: TGCAGCGCTAGGGTTCAACAGGGTACCCAGCGGTACTTC.

The CDR3 bases are TGCGCCAGCAGACTCGGGACTAGCGGGGTCAATGAGCAGTTCTTC. It codes for CASRLGTSGVNEQFF. The J gene is TRBJ2-1, the V gene TRBV10-2, with 13 bases that match TRBD2. CDR3 length equals 15 residues. Germline V gives CDR1 WSHSY, CDR2 SAAADI. Trimming took 6 bases from V and 6 from J; bases not matched to a gene: 5.

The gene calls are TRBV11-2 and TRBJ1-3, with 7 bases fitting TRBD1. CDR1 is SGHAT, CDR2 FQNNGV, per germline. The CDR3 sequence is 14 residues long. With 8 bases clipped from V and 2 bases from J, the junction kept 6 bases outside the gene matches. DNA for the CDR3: TGTGCCAGCGGTGACGACAGGGCTGGAAACACCATATATTTT. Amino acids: CASGDDRAGNTIYF.

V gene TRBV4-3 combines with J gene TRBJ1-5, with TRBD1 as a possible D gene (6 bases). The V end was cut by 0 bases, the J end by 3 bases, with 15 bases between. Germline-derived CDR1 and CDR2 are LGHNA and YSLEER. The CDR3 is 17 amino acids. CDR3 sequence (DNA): TGCGCCAGCAGCCAAGATGTATACCGGACAGTCAATCAGCCCCAGCATTTT. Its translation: CASSQDVYRTVNQPQHF.

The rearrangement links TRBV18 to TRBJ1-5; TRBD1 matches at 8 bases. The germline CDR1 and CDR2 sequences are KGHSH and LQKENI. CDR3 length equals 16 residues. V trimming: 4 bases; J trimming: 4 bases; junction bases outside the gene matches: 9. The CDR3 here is CASSLSGTGANQPQHF. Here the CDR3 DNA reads TGTGCCAGCTCACTGTCCGGGACAGGCGCGAATCAGCCCCAGCATTTT.

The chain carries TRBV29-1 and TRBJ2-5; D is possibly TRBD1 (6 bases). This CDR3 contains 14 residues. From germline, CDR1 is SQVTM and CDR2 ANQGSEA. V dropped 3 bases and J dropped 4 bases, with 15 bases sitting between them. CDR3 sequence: CSVEGPRGAETQYF. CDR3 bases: TGCAGCGTTGAGGGCCCCAGGGGCGCAGAGACCCAGTACTTC.

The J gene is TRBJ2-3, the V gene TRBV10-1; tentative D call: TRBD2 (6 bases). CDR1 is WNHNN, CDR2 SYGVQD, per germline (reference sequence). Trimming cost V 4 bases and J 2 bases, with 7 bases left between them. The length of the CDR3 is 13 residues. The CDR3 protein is CASSGDFTDTQYF. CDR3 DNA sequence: TGCGCCAGCAGTGGGGACTTCACAGATACGCAGTATTTT.